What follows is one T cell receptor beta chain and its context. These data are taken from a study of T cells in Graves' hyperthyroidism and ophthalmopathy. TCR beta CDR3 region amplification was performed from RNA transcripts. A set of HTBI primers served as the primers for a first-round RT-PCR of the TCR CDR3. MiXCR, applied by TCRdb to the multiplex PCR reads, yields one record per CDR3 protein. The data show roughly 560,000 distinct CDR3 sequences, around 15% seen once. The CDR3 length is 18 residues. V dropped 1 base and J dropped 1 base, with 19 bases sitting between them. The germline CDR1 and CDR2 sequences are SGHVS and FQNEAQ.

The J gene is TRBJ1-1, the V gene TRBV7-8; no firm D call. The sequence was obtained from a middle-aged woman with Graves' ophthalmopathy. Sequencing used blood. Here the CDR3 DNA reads TGTGCCAGCAGCTTAGGGTTTCGGCAGGTGAAAAAGAACACTGAAGCTTTCTTT. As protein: CASSLGFRQVKKNTEAFF.